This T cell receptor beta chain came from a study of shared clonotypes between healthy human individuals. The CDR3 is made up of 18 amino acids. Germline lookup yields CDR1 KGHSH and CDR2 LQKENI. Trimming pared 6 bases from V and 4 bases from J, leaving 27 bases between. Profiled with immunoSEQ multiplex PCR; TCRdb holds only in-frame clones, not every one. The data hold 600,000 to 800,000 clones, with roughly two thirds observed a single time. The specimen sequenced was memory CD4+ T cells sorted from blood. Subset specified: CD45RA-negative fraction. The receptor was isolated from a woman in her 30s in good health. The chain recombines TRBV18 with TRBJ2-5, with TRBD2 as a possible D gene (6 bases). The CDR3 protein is CASSHQEVGRGGGETQYF. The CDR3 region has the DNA TGTGCCAGCTCTCACCAGGAAGTCGGAAGGGGAGGCGGAGAGACCCAGTACTTC.